This T cell receptor (beta chain) comes out of a study of blood T cell repertoires in COVID-19. About the research overall: The origin of the acute and convalescent COVID-19 samples was the United States, Italy and Spain.

Participant ages covered roughly 18 to 89 years across 24 US areas. Researchers sorted participants into cohorts using their self-reported clinical history. Between the trimmed V and J ends, which lost 5 bases and 4 bases, there was a span of 12 bases. Germline V gene sequence: CDR1 GTSNPN, CDR2 SVGIG (reference sequence). The CDR3 has 13 amino acids. Per the study methods: Estimation of nucleated cell counts relied on the amplification of reference gene primers. Measured with immunoSEQ multiplex PCR; TCRdb has only the in-frame clones, and not every one. V, J and clone size are those of that table, while D and trimming were read from the DNA. The sample includes about 240,000 clones, 75% to 90% of them seen just once.

The gene calls are TRBV30 and TRBJ1-3; perhaps TRBD1 as D (6 bases). Sequenced: PBMCs or T cells enriched from blood (not recorded which). This receptor was identified in a woman between 40 and 50 years old with acute COVID-19. CDR3 coding DNA: TGTGCCTGGGTACCCGGACAGGGAAACACCATATATTTT. Amino acids: CAWVPGQGNTIYF.